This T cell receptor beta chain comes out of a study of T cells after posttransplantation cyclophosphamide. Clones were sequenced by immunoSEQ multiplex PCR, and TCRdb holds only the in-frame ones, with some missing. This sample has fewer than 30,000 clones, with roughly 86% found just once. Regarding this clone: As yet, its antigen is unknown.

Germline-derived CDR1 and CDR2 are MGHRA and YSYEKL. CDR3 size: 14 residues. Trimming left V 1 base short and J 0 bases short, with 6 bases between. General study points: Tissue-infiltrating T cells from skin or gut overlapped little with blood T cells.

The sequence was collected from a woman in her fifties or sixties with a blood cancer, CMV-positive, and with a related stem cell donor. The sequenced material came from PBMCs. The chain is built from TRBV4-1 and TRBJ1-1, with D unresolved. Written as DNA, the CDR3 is TGCGCCAGCAGCCAAGTAGACTTGAACACTGAAGCTTTCTTT. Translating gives CASSQVDLNTEAFF.